This T cell receptor beta chain was recorded in a study of beta chain features in type 1 diabetes. Whole-study findings and limits: Cells carrying high TCR expression could end up over-represented when cDNA is sequenced.

The whole isolated RNA underwent reverse transcription, so sequencing captured expressed TCRB transcripts. Profiling relied on immunoSEQ multiplex PCR, and the TCRdb table lists in-frame clones only, not all of them. The repertoire holds 300,000 to 450,000 clones, around 12% seen once, with more than 0.015% in the top ten. Trimming took 4 bases from V and 6 from J; bases not matched to a gene: 4. This CDR3 is 13 amino acids long. CDR1 is SGHRS, CDR2 YFSETQ, per germline. Comments on this clone: Antigen unknown. Other DNA variants within this sample encode the same CDR3.

Purity exceeded 98% in all sorted populations. The chain couples TRBV5-1 to TRBJ2-1; 7 bases align to TRBD2. The TCR was taken from a man aged 18 to 29 in good health. Sequenced sample: naive CD4+ T cells from blood. The CDR3 spells CASSPGLVNEQFF. CDR3 coding DNA: TGCGCCAGCAGCCCCGGACTAGTCAATGAGCAGTTCTTC.